This T cell receptor beta chain appears in the sequencing data of a study of response to subunit inactivated influenza vaccine. As regards this clonotype: Antigen specificity is unknown.

TCRdb reprocessed the RT-PCR reads with MiXCR, giving one entry per CDR3 protein. The table records fewer than 700,000 distinct CDR3 sequences, roughly 13% of them present only once. Whole-study results and caveats: The study's authors posited that every seasonal influenza vaccination enlists few new T cells.

The germline gives CDR1 DFQATT, CDR2 SNEGSKA (reference sequence). J was trimmed by 0 bases and V by 0 bases; bases with no gene match: 7. The CDR3 consists of 16 residues. This TCR was sampled from a man aged 50 or older who received an inactivated influenza vaccine. The chain has TRBV20-1 and TRBJ2-7; TRBD2 matches 8 bases. The sample was PBMCs from blood, taken 45 days after vaccination. CDR3 nucleotides: TGCAGTGCTAGAGATAGGGCTAGCGGGTACTCCTACGAGCAGTACTTC. It translates to CSARDRASGYSYEQYF.